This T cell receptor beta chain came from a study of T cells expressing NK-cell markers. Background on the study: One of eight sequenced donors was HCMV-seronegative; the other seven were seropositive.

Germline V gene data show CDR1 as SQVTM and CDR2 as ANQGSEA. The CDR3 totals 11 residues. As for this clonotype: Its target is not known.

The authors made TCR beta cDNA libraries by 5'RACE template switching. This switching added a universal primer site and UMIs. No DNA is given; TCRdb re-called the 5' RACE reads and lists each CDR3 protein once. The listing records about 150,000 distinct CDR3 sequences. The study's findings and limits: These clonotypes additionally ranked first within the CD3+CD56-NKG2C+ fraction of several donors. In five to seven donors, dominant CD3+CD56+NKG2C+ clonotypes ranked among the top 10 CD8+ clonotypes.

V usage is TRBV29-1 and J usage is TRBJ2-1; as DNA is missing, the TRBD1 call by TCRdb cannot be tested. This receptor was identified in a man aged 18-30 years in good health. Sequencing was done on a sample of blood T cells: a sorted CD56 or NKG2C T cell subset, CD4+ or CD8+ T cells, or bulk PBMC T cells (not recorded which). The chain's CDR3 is CSVSPGTEQFF.